The 8 T cell receptor beta chains below all came from one sample that was sequenced in a study of cytomegalovirus exposure and HLA in healthy donors. The PCR made use of 60 Vbeta and 13 Jbeta primers. Here immunoSEQ multiplex PCR was the method, and the copy in TCRdb shows in-frame clones only, minus some. The table has about 32,000 clones, around 80% seen once. The sequencing sample was made of PBMCs. The receptors were sampled from a woman younger than 30 in good health and CMV-seronegative.

This chain links TRBV27 with TRBJ2-5; no firm D call. This CDR3 is 13 amino acids long. V lost 3 bases to trimming and J lost 4 bases, with 9 bases between them. Germline V gene sequence: CDR1 MNHEY, CDR2 SMNVEV (reference sequence). This chain's CDR3 is CASSFPNGETQYF. The DNA for the CDR3 is TGTGCCAGCAGTTTCCCTAACGGAGAGACCCAGTACTTC.

The genes are TRBV27 and TRBJ1-4; TRBD1 is a possible D gene (5 bases). CDR3 length: 14 residues. From germline, CDR1 is MNHEY and CDR2 SMNVEV (reference sequence). V lost 8 bases and J lost 7, with 17 bases in between. The DNA for the CDR3 is TGTGCCAGCGGCTGGGGGGTACAAGCTGAAAAACTGTTTTTT. This codes for CASGWGVQAEKLFF.

This clone was recorded a few times. The chain links TRBV2 to TRBJ2-2; 7 bases map to TRBD2. The CDR3 totals 16 residues. V trimming: 7 bases; J trimming: 3 bases; junction bases outside the gene matches: 11. Germline CDR1 and CDR2: SNHLY and FYNNEI. CDR3 coding DNA: TGTGCCAGCACTGAGGGGCTAGCGGCGCACACCGGGGAGCTGTTTTTT. As protein: CASTEGLAAHTGELFF. The complete variable domain, with remaining parts taken from reference TRBV2 and TRBJ2-2, reads EPEVTQTPSHQVTQMGQEVILRCVPISNHLYFYWYRQILGQKVEFLVSFYNNEISEKSEIFDDQFSVERPDGSNFTLKIRSTKLEDSAMYFCASTEGLAAHTGELFFGEGSRLTVL.

The V call is TRBV30, the J call TRBJ2-1, with TRBD2 identical over 12 bases. The germline V gene has CDR1 GTSNPN and CDR2 SVGIG (reference sequence). The CDR3 has 13 amino acids. The V gene end was trimmed by 1 base and the J gene end by 12 bases; junction bases not matched to a gene: 4. The CDR3 region has the DNA TGTGCCTGGAGTGGACTAGCGGGAGAGGTGCAGTTCTTC. Translation: CAWSGLAGEVQFF. The whole variable domain, filled in from reference TRBV30 and TRBJ2-1, reads SQTIHQWPATLVQPVGSPLSLECTVEGTSNPNLYWYRQAAGRGLQLLFYSVGIGQISSEVPQNLSASRPQDRQFILSSKKLLLSDSGFYLCAWSGLAGEVQFFGPGTRLTVL.

The chain couples TRBV2 to TRBJ2-3; tentatively, D is TRBD1 (6 bases). V was pared by 6 bases and J by 2 bases, with 15 bases between. CDR3 length equals 15 residues. The germline V gene has CDR1 SNHLY and CDR2 FYNNEI. CDR3 in DNA: TGTGCCAGCAGCGGGCAGGGGATCCCCACAGATACGCAGTATTTT. Translation gives CASSGQGIPTDTQYF.

The V and J genes are TRBV11-2 and TRBJ2-3, with D possibly TRBD2 on 6 matching bases. V lost 2 bases to trimming and J lost 2 bases, with 11 bases between them. The CDR3 is 15 residues long. Germline V gene lookup returns CDR1 SGHAT and CDR2 FQNNGV. The CDR3 DNA reads as TGTGCCAGCAGCTTAAGGTGGGAGGACACAGATACGCAGTATTTT. This sequence encodes CASSLRWEDTDTQYF.

This chain connects TRBV15 to TRBJ1-5; 7 bases line up with TRBD1. The CDR3 has 17 amino acids. Germline V gene data show CDR1 as LNHNV and CDR2 as YYDKDF (reference sequence). V lost 4 bases to trimming and J lost 3 bases; unmatched junction nucleotides: 12. CDR3 bases: TGTGCCACCAGCACTCCGACAGGGTGGAGGGTCAATCAGCCCCAGCATTTT. Its protein is CATSTPTGWRVNQPQHF. Supplemented by reference TRBV15 and TRBJ1-5, the full variable domain reads DAMVIQNPRYQVTQFGKPVTLSCSQTLNHNVMYWYQQKSSQAPKLLFHYYDKDFNNEADTPDNFQSRRPNTSFCFLDIRSPGLGDTAMYLCATSTPTGWRVNQPQHFGDGTRLSIL.

The chain has TRBV7-2 and TRBJ1-1; TRBD1 is a possible D gene (5 bases). This CDR3 is built from 16 residues. Trimming removed 2 bases at V and 1 base at J, with 14 bases between. Per the germline V gene, CDR1 is SGHTA and CDR2 is FQGNSA. CDR3 DNA sequence: TGTGCCAGCAGCTTAAACTCCCTAGGGGCGAACACTGAAGCTTTCTTT. Residues: CASSLNSLGANTEAFF.